This T cell receptor (beta chain) appears in the sequencing data of a study of blood T cell repertoires in COVID-19. TCRdb keeps only in-frame clones here, not all; method: immunoSEQ multiplex PCR. The sample includes about 270,000 clones, over 80% seen only once; the top ten take roughly 3.9%. The age range of participants was 18 to 89 years, with residence in about two dozen US areas. Between the trimmed V and J ends, which lost 3 bases and 7 bases, there was a span of 7 bases. Germline-derived CDR1 and CDR2 are LNHDA and SQIVND (reference sequence). This CDR3 spans 12 amino acids. The TCR originated in a woman aged 25-40 years with acute COVID-19. Sequencing was performed on PBMCs or T cells enriched from blood (not recorded which). The chain recombines TRBV19 with TRBJ2-1; D unresolved. CDR3 in amino acids: CASSMEHNEQFF. In DNA, the CDR3 is TGTGCCAGTAGTATGGAGCATAATGAGCAGTTCTTC. Drawing the rest from reference TRBV19 and TRBJ2-1, the complete variable domain is DGGITQSPKYLFRKEGQNVTLSCEQNLNHDAMYWYRQDPGQGLRLIYYSQIVNDFQKGDIAEGYSVSREKKESFPLTVTSAQKNPTAFYLCASSMEHNEQFFGPGTRLTVL.